A single sample is the source of the 16 T cell receptor beta chains below, sequenced in a study of blood T cell repertoires in COVID-19. The data were produced by immunoSEQ multiplex PCR, yet TCRdb's version contains in-frame clones alone and is incomplete. There are some 500,000 clones in the sample; approximately 88% occur only once, and 7.5% to 9.5% lies in the top ten. Sequenced material: peripheral blood. These receptors were taken from a woman in her 50s with COVID-19, enrolled during active disease.

This rearrangement joins TRBV13 to TRBJ2-7; 7 bases agree with TRBD1. The CDR3 has 12 residues. From germline, CDR1 is PRHDT and CDR2 FYEKMQ (reference sequence). The J segment lost 6 bases and the V segment lost 5 bases, leaving 4 bases of the junction unmatched. The CDR3 nucleotides are TGTGCCAGCAGCACCACAGGGGCCGAGCAGTACTTC. Translation gives CASSTTGAEQYF.

V gene TRBV27 combines with J gene TRBJ2-1, with D maybe TRBD2 (6 bases). Germline V lookup: CDR1 MNHEY, CDR2 SMNVEV (reference sequence). Trimming pared 4 bases from V and 3 bases from J, leaving 16 bases between. There are 16 residues in the CDR3. The CDR3 nucleotides read TGTGCCAGCAGTTACGGGACTTCGAACCACTACAATGAGCAGTTCTTC. Its translation: CASSYGTSNHYNEQFF.

This sequence joins TRBV12-3 or TRBV12-4 and TRBJ1-3, with D unresolved. This CDR3 spans 13 amino acids. V lost 9 bases and J lost 1, with 10 bases in between. As DNA, the CDR3 is TGTGCCAGTACCCGAGGGTCTGGAAACACCATATATTTT. It yields the protein CASTRGSGNTIYF.

V usage is TRBV29-1 and J usage is TRBJ2-3; D is possibly TRBD1 (7 bases). Trimming shortened V by 7 bases and J by 5 bases, and 19 bases separated the two germline ends. The CDR3 is made up of 14 amino acids. CDR1 and CDR2 from the germline V gene are SQVTM and ANQGSEA. CDR3 residues: CSAETGKGGDTQYF. In nucleotides, the CDR3 is TGCAGCGCAGAGACAGGGAAGGGGGGAGATACGCAGTATTTT.

The rearrangement links TRBV10-1 to TRBJ2-2; D perhaps matches TRBD2 (5 bases). Germline V gene lookup returns CDR1 WNHNN and CDR2 SYGVQD (reference sequence). V was pared by 5 bases and J by 4 bases, with 11 bases between. This CDR3 has 14 residues. Here the CDR3 DNA reads TGCGCCAGCAGTAGTCAGCGGAGCACCGGGGAGCTGTTTTTT. Protein product: CASSSQRSTGELFF.

The chain has TRBV3-1 (or the pseudogene TRBV3-2) and TRBJ2-3; tentatively, D is TRBD2 (6 bases). Germline assignment: CDR1 LGHDT and CDR2 YNNKEL (reference sequence). V was pared by 1 base and J by 0 bases, with 14 bases between. There are 17 residues in the CDR3. CDR3 DNA sequence: TGTGCCAGCAGCCAAGGGGATGGCGGGGTTAGCACAGATACGCAGTATTTT. Its protein product is CASSQGDGGVSTDTQYF.

The V gene is TRBV30, the J gene TRBJ2-2; D unclear. V lost 2 bases to trimming and J lost 4 bases, with 11 bases between them. Germline values: CDR1 GTSNPN, CDR2 SVGIG (reference sequence). This CDR3 has 14 residues. The CDR3 coding sequence is TGTGCCTGGAGTCCCCTGTCCTTCACCGGGGAGCTGTTTTTT. Translating it yields CAWSPLSFTGELFF.

V is TRBV4-2 and J is TRBJ2-2, with TRBD2 identical over 15 bases. The CDR3 extends over 20 amino acids. CDR1 is LGHNA, CDR2 YNFKEQ, per germline. V dropped 5 bases and J dropped 4; count of bases not matched to a gene: 14. CDR3 in DNA: TGTGCCAGCAGCGATTATGGACTAGCGGGGGGGCCGGGAGGCACCGGGGAGCTGTTTTTT. It translates to CASSDYGLAGGPGGTGELFF.

This clone was observed once. The V gene is TRBV6-5, the J gene TRBJ1-2, with 7 bases lining up with TRBD1. The CDR3 length is 13 residues. Germline V gene sequence: CDR1 MNHEY, CDR2 SVGAGI. With V trimmed by 6 bases and J by 0 bases, 1 base remained unmatched. The CDR3 spells CASRGTANYGYTF. Here the CDR3 DNA reads TGTGCCAGCAGGGGGACAGCTAACTATGGCTACACCTTC.

The CDR3 DNA follows: TGTGCCAGCAGCTACTTAGGCGGGAGGGATACGCAGTATTTT. Protein product: CASSYLGGRDTQYF. The V and J genes are TRBV7-8 and TRBJ2-3; 8 bases align to TRBD2. Germline-derived CDR1 and CDR2 are SGHVS and FQNEAQ. With 4 bases clipped from V and 6 bases from J, the junction kept 6 bases outside the gene matches. The CDR3 has 14 residues.

The rearrangement joins TRBV10-1 to TRBJ1-5, with 11 bases fitting TRBD1. With 3 bases clipped from V and 0 bases from J, the junction kept 13 bases outside the gene matches. Germline CDR1 and CDR2: WNHNN and SYGVQD (reference sequence). CDR3 length: 20 residues. The DNA of the CDR3 is TGCGCCAGCAGTGAAGGGGGACAGGGGGACAGCTATTATAGCAATCAGCCCCAGCATTTT. Translation gives CASSEGGQGDSYYSNQPQHF.

The CDR3 DNA sequence: TGTGCCAGCAGCTTAAGGGACAGGGGGAACACTGAAGCTTTCTTT. It translates to CASSLRDRGNTEAFF. V is TRBV7-2 and J is TRBJ1-1; TRBD1 matches at 10 bases. CDR1 SGHTA and CDR2 FQGNSA come from the germline V gene. This CDR3 region has 15 residues. The V segment lost 2 bases and the J segment 1 base; nucleotides outside the gene matches: 1.

This clone has just one count. The chain uses TRBV29-1 and TRBJ1-2; the match to TRBD1 covers 7 bases. The CDR3 totals 15 residues. With V trimmed by 0 bases and J by 4 bases, 8 bases remained unmatched. Germline values: CDR1 SQVTM, CDR2 ANQGSEA. The CDR3 protein is CSVEDLKGAGYGYTF. Written as DNA, the CDR3 is TGCAGCGTTGAAGATTTGAAGGGGGCGGGCTATGGCTACACCTTC.

The chain joins TRBV19 to TRBJ1-3; no clear D. V lost 5 bases and J lost 4, with 6 bases in between. CDR1 is LNHDA and CDR2 is SQIVND in the germline V gene (reference sequence). The CDR3 is 12 amino acids. The CDR3: CASSEEGNTIYF. The DNA of the CDR3 is TGTGCCAGTAGTGAGGAGGGAAACACCATATATTTT.

The chain combines TRBV25-1 with TRBJ1-1; the match to TRBD1 covers 7 bases. Germline V gives CDR1 MGHDK, CDR2 SYGVNS. J gave up 8 bases and V 2 bases, and 11 bases lay outside the gene matches. The length of the CDR3 is 15 residues. CDR3 in amino acids: CASSEPGAGQVEAFF. Written as DNA, the CDR3 is TGTGCCAGCAGTGAACCCGGGGCCGGACAGGTGGAAGCTTTCTTT.

This clone was seen more than once but under ten times. This chain joins TRBV6-5 and TRBJ1-1; no definite D call. This CDR3 has 14 residues. Germline CDR1 reads MNHEY; CDR2 reads SVGAGI. The germline V and J ends were trimmed by 8 bases and 0 bases, with 13 bases remaining between them. This chain's CDR3 is CASLVGGMNTEAFF. The CDR3 region has the DNA TGTGCCAGCCTAGTGGGAGGGATGAACACTGAAGCTTTCTTT.